The 25 T cell receptor beta chains listed next were all sequenced from one sample in a study of CD8 T cells in Susac syndrome. Random hexamers were used to reverse transcribe the RNA input (about 0.5 to 1 ug). From the immunoSEQ multiplex PCR reads, TCRdb called clonotypes with MiXCR, one entry per CDR3 protein. The top ten clones hold 0.14% to 0.15% of a sample with some 150,000 distinct CDR3 sequences, nearly 97% of them seen once. Sequencing used CD8+ T cells from PBMCs. These receptors came from a human donor with multiple sclerosis.

This clonotype was observed once. V is TRBV11-2 and J is TRBJ2-1; D remains unclear. This CDR3 region has 15 residues. The V and J ends lost 5 bases and 0 bases respectively, with 11 bases between them. Germline V gene data show CDR1 as SGHAT and CDR2 as FQNNGV. CDR3 sequence reads: CASSPTSSSYNEQFF. For the CDR3, the DNA is TGTGCCAGCAGCCCGACTTCAAGCTCCTACAATGAGCAGTTCTTC.

The chain employs TRBV27 and TRBJ1-5; TRBD1 is a possible D gene (5 bases). The CDR3 is 14 amino acids. Germline-derived CDR1 and CDR2 are MNHEY and SMNVEV (reference sequence). With 2 bases removed from V and 9 bases from J, the gap between germline ends came to 14 bases. The CDR3 here is CASSLGGALRPQHF. DNA of the CDR3: TGTGCCAGCAGTTTAGGAGGGGCGCTGCGGCCCCAGCATTTT.

DNA for the CDR3: TGTGCCAGCAGTTATAAGGGACGGCAAAGGGAAGAGACCCAGTACTTC. Protein product: CASSYKGRQREETQYF. The rearrangement uses TRBV2 and TRBJ2-5; D could derive from TRBD1 or TRBD2 (5 bases each). The CDR3 runs 16 residues. From germline, CDR1 is SNHLY and CDR2 FYNNEI. V shed 5 bases and J shed 3 bases, with 19 bases lying between them.

The gene calls are TRBV3-1 and TRBJ2-5; no clear D gene. The CDR3 runs 13 residues. The V gene lost 0 bases and the J gene lost 5 bases, with 7 bases spanning the gap. Per the germline V gene, CDR1 is LGHDT and CDR2 is YNNKEL (reference sequence). CDR3 in DNA: TGTGCCAGCAGCCAAGATCGTTGGGAGACCCAGTACTTC. Amino acid sequence: CASSQDRWETQYF.

The genes are TRBV2 and TRBJ1-2; 7 positions agree with TRBD1. With V trimmed by 5 bases and J by 5 bases, 14 bases remained unmatched. Germline loops: CDR1 SNHLY, CDR2 FYNNEI. This CDR3 spans 16 amino acids. CDR3 DNA: TGTGCCAGCAGTCCAGAACAGGGGCGTGTATTATATGGCTACACCTTC. Its translation is CASSPEQGRVLYGYTF. Full variable domain (missing parts from reference TRBV2 and TRBJ1-2): EPEVTQTPSHQVTQMGQEVILRCVPISNHLYFYWYRQILGQKVEFLVSFYNNEISEKSEIFDDQFSVERPDGSNFTLKIRSTKLEDSAMYFCASSPEQGRVLYGYTFGSGTRLTVV.

This clonotype occurred once. The chain links TRBV27 to TRBJ2-5, with TRBD2 matching 12 bases. In germline, CDR1 is MNHEY, CDR2 SMNVEV (reference sequence). Trimming cost V 2 bases and J 2 bases; bases outside gene matches: 6. The CDR3 loop spans 17 amino acids. CDR3 region: CASSLLRTSGKQETQYF. The CDR3, as DNA: TGTGCCAGCAGTTTACTCCGGACTAGCGGGAAACAAGAGACCCAGTACTTC.

The CDR3 region has the DNA TGTGCCAGCAGTTTAGTTTTCCCTGGACTAGAAGAGACCCAGTACTTC. Protein: CASSLVFPGLEETQYF. The chain recombines TRBV12-3 or TRBV12-4 with TRBJ2-5; 7 nucleotides match TRBD2. V lost 1 base and J lost 3; bases outside the gene matches: 8. CDR3 length: 16 amino acids.

The chain combines TRBV30 with TRBJ1-1, with D possibly being TRBD1 (6 bases). Trimming shortened V by 3 bases and J by 4 bases, and 9 bases separated the two germline ends. This CDR3 contains 12 residues. Germline CDR1 and CDR2: GTSNPN and SVGIG (reference sequence). The CDR3 region is CAWSAGATEAFF. Here the CDR3 DNA reads TGTGCCTGGAGCGCAGGGGCCACTGAAGCTTTCTTT.

The chain couples TRBV7-9 to TRBJ2-5; 10 bases match TRBD2. Germline assignment: CDR1 SEHNR and CDR2 FQNEAQ (reference sequence). The CDR3 totals 16 residues. The ends lost 4 bases at V and 4 bases at J; junction bases unmatched: 9. Written as DNA, the CDR3 is TGTGCCAGCAGCTCGAGCGGGGGGGCTCCTCGAGAGACCCAGTACTTC. It specifies CASSSSGGAPRETQYF. The complete variable domain, with remaining parts taken from reference TRBV7-9 and TRBJ2-5, reads DTGVSQNPRHKITKRGQNVTFRCDPISEHNRLYWYRQTLGQGPEFLTYFQNEAQLEKSRLLSDRFSAERPKGSFSTLEIQRTEQGDSAMYLCASSSSGGAPRETQYFGPGTRLLVL.

The gene calls are TRBV30 and TRBJ1-2; 8 bases align to TRBD1. V trimming: 1 base; J trimming: 8 bases; junction bases outside the gene matches: 6. Germline values: CDR1 GTSNPN, CDR2 SVGIG (reference sequence). This CDR3 spans 13 amino acids. CDR3 loop: CAWSDWTGPGYTF. The CDR3 region has the DNA TGTGCCTGGAGTGATTGGACAGGGCCCGGCTACACCTTC.

This chain connects TRBV30 to TRBJ1-5; D gene unclear. V was trimmed by 0 bases and J by 4 bases, leaving 7 bases between them. The V gene's germline CDR1 is GTSNPN and CDR2 SVGIG (reference sequence). The CDR3 extends over 13 amino acids. CDR3 amino acids: CAWSVGGNQPQHF. CDR3 in DNA: TGTGCCTGGAGTGTAGGAGGGAATCAGCCCCAGCATTTT.

The V and J genes are TRBV20-1 and TRBJ1-1, with 8 bases aligning to TRBD1. The germline CDR1 and CDR2 sequences are DFQATT and SNEGSKA (reference sequence). Trimming at V came to 3 bases and at J to 11 bases, leaving 5 bases not matched to a gene. This CDR3 has 11 residues. The CDR3 DNA reads TGCAGTGCTAGGACAGGGGTGAACGCTTTCTTT. Amino acid sequence: CSARTGVNAFF.

The CDR3 region is CASSQDLGPYEQYV. Here the CDR3 DNA reads TGCGCCAGCAGCCAAGATCTCGGTCCCTACGAGCAGTACGTC. This rearrangement joins TRBV4-1 to TRBJ2-7; unclear D gene. Germline loops: CDR1 MGHRA, CDR2 YSYEKL. The V end was cut by 0 bases, the J end by 2 bases, with 8 bases between. CDR3 length: 14 residues.

The chain couples TRBV5-6 to TRBJ2-5, with no clear D. The CDR3 runs to 11 residues. Looked up from germline, CDR1 is SGHDT and CDR2 is YYEEEE. V gave up 4 bases and J gave up 4 bases, with 5 bases separating them. As DNA, the CDR3 is TGTGCCAGCAGCCAGAGAGAGACCCAGTACTTC. It translates to CASSQRETQYF.

J is TRBJ2-7 and V is TRBV7-2; 9 bases line up with TRBD2. Germline values: CDR1 SGHTA, CDR2 FQGNSA. After removal of 5 bases from V and 4 bases from J, the junction contained 9 bases not matched to a gene. This CDR3 is 15 amino acids long. The CDR3, as DNA: TGTGCCAGCAGCCCTGACAGCGGGGGGTATTACGAGCAGTACGTC. Its protein product is CASSPDSGGYYEQYV.

The chain employs TRBV15 and TRBJ2-3; 8 nucleotides agree with TRBD1. V gave up 2 bases and J gave up 4 bases; unmatched junction bases: 14. The CDR3 sequence is 18 residues long. Germline CDR1 and CDR2: LNHNV and YYDKDF (reference sequence). CDR3 region: CATSRWKFRDRGADTQYF. The CDR3 nucleotides read TGTGCCACCAGCAGATGGAAGTTCCGAGACAGGGGCGCAGATACGCAGTATTTT.

The chain joins TRBV25-1 to TRBJ1-5; TRBD1 is a possible D gene (5 bases). The CDR3 length is 13 residues. The V end lost 4 bases, the J end lost 7 bases, and 11 bases lay between the germline ends. The germline gives CDR1 MGHDK, CDR2 SYGVNS. CDR3 bases: TGTGCCAGCAGTGGTGGGGGGGGACAGCCCCAGCATTTT. It is translated as CASSGGGGQPQHF.

The J gene is TRBJ1-6, the V gene TRBV5-4; TRBD1 agrees at 7 bases. CDR1 SGHNT and CDR2 YYREEE come from the germline V gene (reference sequence). Losses at the gene ends were 3 bases for V and 4 bases for J; bases not matched to a gene: 4. The CDR3 has 15 residues. DNA of the CDR3: TGTGCCAGCAGCTCGGCAGGGGGTTATAATTCACCCCTCCACTTT. This encodes CASSSAGGYNSPLHF.

This chain links TRBV6-5 with TRBJ2-7; 9 bases map to TRBD2. There are 14 residues in the CDR3. In germline, CDR1 is MNHEY, CDR2 SVGAGI. V lost 5 bases and J lost 2; bases outside the gene matches: 4. CDR3 loop: CASSESGGTYEQYF. CDR3 DNA sequence: TGTGCCAGCAGTGAAAGCGGGGGGACCTACGAGCAGTACTTC.

The chain recombines TRBV29-1 with TRBJ2-3; no reliable D call. V lost 0 bases, J lost 2 bases, and 15 bases lay in between. Per germline, CDR1 SQVTM and CDR2 ANQGSEA. This CDR3 spans 16 amino acids. The CDR3 protein is CSVEDPASPLTDTQYF. The CDR3, as DNA: TGCAGCGTTGAAGATCCGGCCAGCCCGCTCACAGATACGCAGTATTTT.

The sample holds a few counts of this clonotype. This rearrangement joins TRBV13 to TRBJ1-2; 9 bases fit TRBD1. The CDR3 runs 13 residues. CDR1 is PRHDT and CDR2 is FYEKMQ in the germline V gene (reference sequence). V lost 5 bases, J lost 5 bases, and 3 bases stayed unmatched. This CDR3 is CASSEGQGYGYTF. In nucleotides, the CDR3 is TGTGCCAGCAGCGAGGGACAGGGTTATGGCTACACCTTC.

The chain has TRBV13 and TRBJ2-5, with 12 positions matching TRBD2. V dropped 4 bases and J dropped 5; count of bases not matched to a gene: 8. The CDR3 length is 16 residues. Germline values: CDR1 PRHDT, CDR2 FYEKMQ (reference sequence). For the CDR3, the DNA is TGTGCCAGCAGCTGGCGACTAGCGGGGGAGTCGGAGACCCAGTACTTC. It yields the protein CASSWRLAGESETQYF.

This chain connects TRBV5-1 to TRBJ2-3; no clear D. V was shortened by 0 bases and J by 4 bases, with 12 bases between the two germline ends. This CDR3 is 15 amino acids long. The germline gives CDR1 SGHRS, CDR2 YFSETQ. The CDR3 here is CASSLGQSRADTQYF. CDR3 sequence (DNA): TGCGCCAGCAGCTTGGGCCAGTCACGGGCAGATACGCAGTATTTT.

The genes are TRBV9 and TRBJ1-1; D is uncertain. V lost 3 bases and J 0 bases, leaving 6 bases between the germline ends. CDR1 and CDR2 from the germline V gene are SGDLS and YYNGEE. The CDR3 is made up of 13 amino acids. The CDR3 reads CASSAVMNTEAFF. CDR3 DNA: TGTGCCAGCAGCGCTGTCATGAACACTGAAGCTTTCTTT.

The chain has TRBV3-1 and TRBJ1-4; 7 bases agree with TRBD1. Germline V gives CDR1 LGHDT, CDR2 YNNKEL (reference sequence). This CDR3 region has 17 residues. With 1 base clipped from V and 8 bases from J, the junction kept 13 bases outside the gene matches. CDR3 coding DNA: TGTGCCAGCAGCCAAGCATTGACAGGGACTCTGGGGGAAAAACTGTTTTTT. Its translation is CASSQALTGTLGEKLFF.